This T cell receptor (beta chain) was sequenced during a study of radiotherapy plus CTLA-4 blockade in lung cancer. With ipilimumab providing CTLA-4 blockade, focal radiation was administered to patients who had chemo-refractory metastatic non-small-cell lung cancer. Trimming cost V 3 bases and J 1 base, with 12 bases left between them. This CDR3 has 15 amino acids. The V gene's germline CDR1 is LNHDA and CDR2 SQIVND (reference sequence). The assay was immunoSEQ multiplex PCR, and TCRdb's table has in-frame clones only and misses some. The data show approximately 35,000 clones, 85% seen once. This sequence joins TRBV19 and TRBJ1-1; no clear D gene. This receptor was identified in a human donor with non-small cell lung cancer who had stable disease on radiotherapy plus ipilimumab. The sample in question was peripheral blood, obtained from a patient treated with radiotherapy plus ipilimumab. This CDR3 reads CASSIRGGPNTEAFF. DNA of the CDR3: TGTGCCAGTAGTATCCGGGGAGGGCCGAACACTGAAGCTTTCTTT.